This T cell receptor beta chain was captured in a study of cytomegalovirus exposure and HLA in healthy donors. Background on the study: A preliminary data release comprised about 85 million unique TCRs obtained from HLA-typed donors. Study findings and constraints: A later analysis reportedly found fewer N-insertions in an Asian-associated ancestry cluster than the roughly 680-donor mean. In a later analysis, TCR beta V- and J-gene trimming was associated with a missense DCLRE1C variant. There was a cluster of highly shared sequence variants that was likely a sequencing artifact.

Germline lookup yields CDR1 MNHEY and CDR2 SVGAGI. The CDR3 sequence is 14 residues long. V was clipped by 3 bases and J by 5 bases; unmatched bases: 7. Notes on this clone: What it recognizes is unknown.

Primers for the PCR totalled 60 Vbeta and 13 Jbeta. Sequenced by immunoSEQ multiplex PCR; TCRdb stores in-frame clones only, minus some. The sample records 120,000 or so clones, roughly four fifths being singletons. This clonotype was obtained from a male donor in good health and CMV-seropositive. This chain joins TRBV6-5 and TRBJ2-7, with TRBD2 matching over 7 bases. Sequencing was done on a sample of PBMCs. In DNA form, the CDR3 reads TGTGCCAGCAGTTATTTGCGGGAGCAGGACGAGCAGTACTTC. It yields the protein CASSYLREQDEQYF.